This T cell receptor (beta chain) was captured in a study of Ad26.COV2.S vaccination and SARS-CoV-2 variants. About the research overall: A participant enrolled in the COV1001 Ad26.COV2.S trial arm provided the sample. Once or twice, 56 days apart, Ad26.COV2.S was delivered intramuscularly. Study outcomes and limitations: Placebo recipients trailed vaccine recipients in spike-specific TCR breadth.

Sequencing used immunoSEQ multiplex PCR; TCRdb keeps in-frame clones, though not all of them. The sample consists of 300,000 to 500,000 clones, about nine tenths of them appearing once. Treatment in this sample: some 20 received Ad26.COV2.S at low or high dose, single or two shots; about 5 received placebo; per-sample allocation not given. Sampling occurred on day 63 after the first vaccine or placebo injection. Its platform was an Ad26 vector, and its expressed antigen was Wuhan-strain SARS-CoV-2 spike. CDR3 length equals 12 residues. Germline lookup yields CDR1 GTSNPN and CDR2 SVGIG (reference sequence). Trimming removed 5 bases at V and 6 bases at J, with 11 bases between. To note about this clone: As yet, its antigen is unknown.

The TCR originated in a person between 18 and 65 years old who received the Ad26.COV2.S COVID-19 vaccine or a placebo. The gene calls are TRBV30 and TRBJ2-1; no reliable D call. The sample in question was peripheral blood, obtained in a trial of Ad26.COV2.S vaccine versus placebo. Written as DNA, the CDR3 is TGTGCCTGGTCGGCAAGGGTCAATGAGCAGTTCTTC. It specifies CAWSARVNEQFF.